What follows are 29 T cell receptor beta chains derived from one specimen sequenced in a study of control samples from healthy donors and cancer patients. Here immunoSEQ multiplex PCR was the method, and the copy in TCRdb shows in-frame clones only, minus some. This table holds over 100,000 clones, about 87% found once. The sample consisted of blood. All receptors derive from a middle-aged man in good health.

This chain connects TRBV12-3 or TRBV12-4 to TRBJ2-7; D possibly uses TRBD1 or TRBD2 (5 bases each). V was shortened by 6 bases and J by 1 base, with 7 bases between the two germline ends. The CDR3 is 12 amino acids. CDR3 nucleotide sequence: TGTGCCAGCAGGTGGGGGTCCTACGAGCAGTACTTC. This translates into CASRWGSYEQYF.

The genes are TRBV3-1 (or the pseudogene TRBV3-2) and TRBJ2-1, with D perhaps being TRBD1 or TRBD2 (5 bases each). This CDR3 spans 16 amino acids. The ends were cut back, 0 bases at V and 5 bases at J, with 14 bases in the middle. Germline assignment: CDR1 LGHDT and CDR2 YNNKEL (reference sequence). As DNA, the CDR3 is TGTGCCAGCAGCCAAGAAAGATTCTGGGACCACAATGAGCAGTTCTTC. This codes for CASSQERFWDHNEQFF.

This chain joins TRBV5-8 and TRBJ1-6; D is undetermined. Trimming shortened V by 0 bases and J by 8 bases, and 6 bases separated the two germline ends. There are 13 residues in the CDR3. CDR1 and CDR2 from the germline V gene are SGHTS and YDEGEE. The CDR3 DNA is TGTGCCAGCAGCTTGGACAGAGATTCACCCCTCCACTTT. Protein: CASSLDRDSPLHF.

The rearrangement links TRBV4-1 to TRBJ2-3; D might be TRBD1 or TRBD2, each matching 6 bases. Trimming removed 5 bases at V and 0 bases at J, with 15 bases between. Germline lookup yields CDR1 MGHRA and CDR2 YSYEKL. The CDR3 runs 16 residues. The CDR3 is CASSSRLGTSTDTQYF. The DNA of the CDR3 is TGCGCCAGCAGCTCCCGACTAGGGACAAGCACAGATACGCAGTATTTT.

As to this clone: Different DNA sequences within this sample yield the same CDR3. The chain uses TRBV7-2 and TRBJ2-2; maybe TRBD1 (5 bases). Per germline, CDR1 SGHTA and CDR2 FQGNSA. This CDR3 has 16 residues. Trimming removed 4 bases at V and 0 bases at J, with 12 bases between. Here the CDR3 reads CASSSSGPANTGELFF. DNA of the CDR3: TGTGCCAGCAGCTCCTCAGGGCCAGCGAACACCGGGGAGCTGTTTTTT.

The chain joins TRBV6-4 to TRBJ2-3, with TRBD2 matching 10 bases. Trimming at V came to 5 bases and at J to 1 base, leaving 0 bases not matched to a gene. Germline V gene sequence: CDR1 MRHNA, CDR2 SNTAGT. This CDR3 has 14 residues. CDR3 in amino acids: CASSLAGGTDTQYF. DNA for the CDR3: TGTGCCAGCAGTCTAGCGGGGGGCACAGATACGCAGTATTTT.

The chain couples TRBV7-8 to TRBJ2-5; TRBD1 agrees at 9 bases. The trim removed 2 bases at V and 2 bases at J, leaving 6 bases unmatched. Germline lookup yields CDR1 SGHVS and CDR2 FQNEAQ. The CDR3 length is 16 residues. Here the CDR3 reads CASSLLPGQGQETQYF. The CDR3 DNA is TGTGCCAGCAGCTTACTTCCGGGACAGGGACAAGAGACCCAGTACTTC. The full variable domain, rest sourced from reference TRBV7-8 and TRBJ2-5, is GAGVSQSPRYKVAKRGQDVALRCDPISGHVSLFWYQQALGQGPEFLTYFQNEAQLDKSGLPSDRFFAERPEGSVSTLKIQRTQQEDSAVYLCASSLLPGQGQETQYFGPGTRLLVL.

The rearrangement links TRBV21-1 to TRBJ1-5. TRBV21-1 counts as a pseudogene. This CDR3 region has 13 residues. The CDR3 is CASIGGRGQPQHF. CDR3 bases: TGTGCCAGCATTGGGGGACGCGGTCAGCCCCAGCATTTT.

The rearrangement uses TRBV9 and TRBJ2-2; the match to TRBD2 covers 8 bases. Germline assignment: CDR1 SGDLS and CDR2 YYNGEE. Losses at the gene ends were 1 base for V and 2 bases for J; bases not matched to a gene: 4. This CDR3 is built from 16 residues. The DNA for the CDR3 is TGTGCCAGCAGCGTAACCAGCGGGGGAAACACCGGGGAGCTGTTTTTT. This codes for CASSVTSGGNTGELFF.

The CDR3 reads CASSLWDRSYEQYF. DNA of the CDR3: TGTGCCAGCAGCCTGTGGGACAGGTCCTACGAGCAGTACTTC. The genes are TRBV6-5 and TRBJ2-7, with 8 bases matching TRBD1. Per the germline V gene, CDR1 is MNHEY and CDR2 is SVGAGI. The CDR3 covers 14 residues. V trimming: 6 bases; J trimming: 1 base; junction bases outside the gene matches: 5.

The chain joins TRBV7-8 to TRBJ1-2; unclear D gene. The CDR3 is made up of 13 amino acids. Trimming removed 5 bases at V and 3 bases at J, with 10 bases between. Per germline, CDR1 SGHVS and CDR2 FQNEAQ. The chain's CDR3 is CASSRGTDYGYTF. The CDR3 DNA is TGTGCCAGCAGCCGGGGAACGGACTATGGCTACACCTTC.

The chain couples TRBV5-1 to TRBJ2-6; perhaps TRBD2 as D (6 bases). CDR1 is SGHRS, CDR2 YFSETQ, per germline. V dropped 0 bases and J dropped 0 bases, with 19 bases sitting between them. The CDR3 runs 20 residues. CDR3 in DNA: TGCGCCAGCAGCTTGGCGCTACTAGCCGTAGGAGGCTCTGGGGCCAACGTCCTGACTTTC. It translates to CASSLALLAVGGSGANVLTF.

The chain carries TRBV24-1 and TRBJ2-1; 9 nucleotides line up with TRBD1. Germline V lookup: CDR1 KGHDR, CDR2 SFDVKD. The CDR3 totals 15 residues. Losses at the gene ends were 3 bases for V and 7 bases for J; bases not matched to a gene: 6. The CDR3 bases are TGTGCCACCAGTGATACGGGACAGGGTAGGAATGAGCAGTTCTTC. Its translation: CATSDTGQGRNEQFF.

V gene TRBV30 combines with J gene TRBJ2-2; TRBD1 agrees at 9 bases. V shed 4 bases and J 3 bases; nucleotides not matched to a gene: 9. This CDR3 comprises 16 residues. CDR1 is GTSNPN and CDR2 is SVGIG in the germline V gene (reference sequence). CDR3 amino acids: CAWNIQGARYTGELFF. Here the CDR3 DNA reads TGTGCCTGGAACATACAGGGGGCGCGATACACCGGGGAGCTGTTTTTT. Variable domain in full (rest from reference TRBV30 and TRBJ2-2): SQTIHQWPATLVQPVGSPLSLECTVEGTSNPNLYWYRQAAGRGLQLLFYSVGIGQISSEVPQNLSASRPQDRQFILSSKKLLLSDSGFYLCAWNIQGARYTGELFFGEGSRLTVL.

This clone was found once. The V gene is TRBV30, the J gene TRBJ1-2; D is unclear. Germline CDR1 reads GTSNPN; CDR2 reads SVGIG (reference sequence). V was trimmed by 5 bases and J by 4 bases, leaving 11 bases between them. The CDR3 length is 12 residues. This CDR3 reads CAWGRPFYGYTF. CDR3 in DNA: TGTGCCTGGGGCAGGCCCTTCTATGGCTACACCTTC.

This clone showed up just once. This CDR3 is CASSIQGGTYNEQFF. In nucleotides, the CDR3 is TGTGCCAGCAGCATCCAGGGAGGGACCTACAATGAGCAGTTCTTC. This chain connects TRBV11-3 to TRBJ2-1; 7 nucleotides match TRBD2. Germline CDR1 SGHNT, CDR2 YENEEA. This CDR3 comprises 15 residues. Unmatched junction bases numbered 6, after V lost 5 bases and J lost 2 bases.

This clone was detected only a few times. CDR3 region: CSGRGSANEKLFF. In DNA form, the CDR3 reads TGCAGCGGACGGGGTTCGGCTAATGAAAAACTGTTTTTT. This rearrangement joins TRBV29-1 to TRBJ1-4; no definite D call. Germline V gives CDR1 SQVTM, CDR2 ANQGSEA. V lost 7 bases, J lost 3 bases, and 12 bases lay in between. The CDR3 has 13 residues.

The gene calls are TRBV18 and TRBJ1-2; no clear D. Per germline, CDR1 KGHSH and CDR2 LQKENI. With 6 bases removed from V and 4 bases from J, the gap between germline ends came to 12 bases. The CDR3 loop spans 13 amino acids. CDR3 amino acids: CASSPDGAYGYTF. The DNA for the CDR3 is TGTGCCAGCTCTCCGGACGGAGCCTATGGCTACACCTTC.

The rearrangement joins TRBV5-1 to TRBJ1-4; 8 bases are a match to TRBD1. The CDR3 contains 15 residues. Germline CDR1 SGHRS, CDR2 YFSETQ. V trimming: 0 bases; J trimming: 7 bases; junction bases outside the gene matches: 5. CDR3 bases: TGCGCCAGCAGCTTGGTACAGGGGGAAGCTGAAAAACTGTTTTTT. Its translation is CASSLVQGEAEKLFF.

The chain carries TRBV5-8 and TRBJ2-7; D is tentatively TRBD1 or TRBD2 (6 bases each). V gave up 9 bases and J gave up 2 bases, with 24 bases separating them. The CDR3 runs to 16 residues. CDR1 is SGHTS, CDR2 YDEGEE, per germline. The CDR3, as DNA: TGTGCCACTGACCCCGGGGGCCAACTTATTCCCTACGAGCAGTACTTC. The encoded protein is CATDPGGQLIPYEQYF.

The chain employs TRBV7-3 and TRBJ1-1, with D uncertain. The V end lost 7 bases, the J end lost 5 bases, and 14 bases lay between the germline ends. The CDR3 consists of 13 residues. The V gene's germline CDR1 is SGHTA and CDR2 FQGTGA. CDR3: CASKLKRSTEAFF. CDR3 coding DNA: TGTGCCAGCAAATTGAAGAGGAGTACTGAAGCTTTCTTT.

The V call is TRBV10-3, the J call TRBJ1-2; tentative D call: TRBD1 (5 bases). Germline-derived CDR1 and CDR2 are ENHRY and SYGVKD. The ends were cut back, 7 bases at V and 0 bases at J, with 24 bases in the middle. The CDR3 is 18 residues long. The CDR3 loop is CAIKNLQGQTIANYGYTF. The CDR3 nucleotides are TGTGCCATCAAAAACCTCCAGGGCCAAACTATTGCTAACTATGGCTACACCTTC.

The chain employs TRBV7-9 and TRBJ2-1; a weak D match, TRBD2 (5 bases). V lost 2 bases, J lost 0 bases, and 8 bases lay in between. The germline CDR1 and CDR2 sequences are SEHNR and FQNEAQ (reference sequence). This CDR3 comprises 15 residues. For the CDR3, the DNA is TGTGCCAGCAGCTTAATAGCGCTCTCCTACAATGAGCAGTTCTTC. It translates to CASSLIALSYNEQFF.

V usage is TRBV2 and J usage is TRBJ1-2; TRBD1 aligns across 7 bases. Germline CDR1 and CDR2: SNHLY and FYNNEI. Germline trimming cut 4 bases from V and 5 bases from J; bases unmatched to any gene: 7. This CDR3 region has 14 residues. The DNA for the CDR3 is TGTGCCAGCAGTGGTATAGGGGGCGGTTATGGCTACACCTTC. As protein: CASSGIGGGYGYTF.

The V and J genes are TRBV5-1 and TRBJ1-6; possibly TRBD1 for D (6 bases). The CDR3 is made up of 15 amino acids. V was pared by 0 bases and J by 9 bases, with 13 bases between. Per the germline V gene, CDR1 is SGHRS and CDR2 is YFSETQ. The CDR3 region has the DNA TGCGCCAGCAGCTTGGATCAGGGGTCGGGTTCACCCCTCCACTTT. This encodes CASSLDQGSGSPLHF. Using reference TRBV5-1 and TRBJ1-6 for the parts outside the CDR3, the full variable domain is KAGVTQTPRYLIKTRGQQVTLSCSPISGHRSVSWYQQTPGQGLQFLFEYFSETQRNKGNFPGRFSGRQFSNSRSEMNVSTLELGDSALYLCASSLDQGSGSPLHFGNGTRLTVT.

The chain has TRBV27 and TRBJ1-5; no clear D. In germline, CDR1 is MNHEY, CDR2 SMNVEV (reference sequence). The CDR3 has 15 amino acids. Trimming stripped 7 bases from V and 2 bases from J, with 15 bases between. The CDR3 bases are TGTGCCAGCAAACGTGACGGCGTCGGCAATCAGCCCCAGCATTTT. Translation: CASKRDGVGNQPQHF.

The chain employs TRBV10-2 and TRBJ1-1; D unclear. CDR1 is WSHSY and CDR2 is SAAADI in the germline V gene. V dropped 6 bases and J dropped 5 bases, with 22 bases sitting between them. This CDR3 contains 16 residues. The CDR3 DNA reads TGCGCCAGCAGAACCACGGCCACCACCCGTCGGACTGAAGCTTTCTTT. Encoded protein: CASRTTATTRRTEAFF.

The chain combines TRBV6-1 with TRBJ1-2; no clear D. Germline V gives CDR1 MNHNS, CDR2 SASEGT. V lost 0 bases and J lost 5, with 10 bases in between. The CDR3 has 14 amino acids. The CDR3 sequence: CASSEAHGPYGYTF. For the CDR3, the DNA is TGTGCCAGCAGTGAAGCGCATGGTCCATATGGCTACACCTTC.

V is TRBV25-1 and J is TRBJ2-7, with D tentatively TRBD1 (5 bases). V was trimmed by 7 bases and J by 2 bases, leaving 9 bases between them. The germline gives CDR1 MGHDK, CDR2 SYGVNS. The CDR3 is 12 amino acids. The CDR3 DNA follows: TGTGCCAGCAAAAAGGGGCCCTACGAGCAGTACTTC. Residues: CASKKGPYEQYF.